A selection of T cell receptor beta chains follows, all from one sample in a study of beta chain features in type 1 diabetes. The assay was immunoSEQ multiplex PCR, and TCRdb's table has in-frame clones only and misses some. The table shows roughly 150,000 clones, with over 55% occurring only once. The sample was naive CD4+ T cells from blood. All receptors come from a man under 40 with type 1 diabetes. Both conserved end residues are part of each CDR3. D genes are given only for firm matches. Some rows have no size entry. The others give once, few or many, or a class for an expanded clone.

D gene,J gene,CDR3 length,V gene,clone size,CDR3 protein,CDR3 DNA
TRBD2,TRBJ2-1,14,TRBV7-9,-,CASSLGTSGNEQFF,TGTGCCAGCAGCTTAGGGACTAGCGGCAATGAGCAGTTCTTC
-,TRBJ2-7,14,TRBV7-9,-,CASSRTGPSYEQYF,TGTGCCAGCAGCCGAACAGGGCCCTCCTACGAGCAGTACTTC
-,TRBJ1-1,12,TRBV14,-,CASSQRETEAFF,TGTGCCAGCAGCCAACGAGAAACTGAAGCTTTCTTT
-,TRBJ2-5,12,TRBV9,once,CASSSWGETQYF,TGTGCCAGCAGCTCTTGGGGGGAGACCCAGTACTTC
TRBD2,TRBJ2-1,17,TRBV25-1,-,CASSAGTSGASYNEQFF,TGTGCCAGCAGCGCCGGGACTAGCGGGGCTTCCTACAATGAGCAGTTCTTC
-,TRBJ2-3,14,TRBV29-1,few,CSVEGAGGTDTQYF,TGCAGCGTTGAAGGCGCAGGTGGCACAGATACGCAGTATTTT
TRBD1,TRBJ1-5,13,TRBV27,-,CATWDRTNQPQHF,TGTGCCACCTGGGACAGAACAAATCAGCCCCAGCATTTT
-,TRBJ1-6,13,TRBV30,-,CAWSVHGGSPLHF,TGTGCCTGGAGTGTACATGGCGGCTCACCTCTCCACTTT
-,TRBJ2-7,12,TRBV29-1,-,CSVAWRGYEQYF,TGCAGCGTGGCTTGGAGGGGCTACGAGCAGTACTTC
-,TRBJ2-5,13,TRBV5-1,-,CASSFGQGKTQYF,TGCGCCAGCAGCTTCGGGCAGGGGAAGACCCAGTACTTC
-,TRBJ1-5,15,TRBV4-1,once,CASSKDPSSNQPQHF,TGCGCCAGCAGCAAGGACCCTTCGTCAAATCAGCCCCAGCATTTT
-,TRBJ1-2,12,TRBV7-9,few,CASSRTVYGYTF,TGTGCCAGCAGCCGGACAGTCTATGGCTACACCTTC